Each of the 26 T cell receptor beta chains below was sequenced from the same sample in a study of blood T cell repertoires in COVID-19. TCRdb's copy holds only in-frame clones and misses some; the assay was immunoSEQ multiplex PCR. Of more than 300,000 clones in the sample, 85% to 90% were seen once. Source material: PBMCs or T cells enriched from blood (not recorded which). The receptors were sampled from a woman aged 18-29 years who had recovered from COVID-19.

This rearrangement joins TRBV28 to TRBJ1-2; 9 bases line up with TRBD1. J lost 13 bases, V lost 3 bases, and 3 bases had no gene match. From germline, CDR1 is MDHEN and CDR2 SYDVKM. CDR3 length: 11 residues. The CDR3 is CASSFRDRATF. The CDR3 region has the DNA TGTGCCAGCAGTTTCCGGGACAGGGCCACCTTC.

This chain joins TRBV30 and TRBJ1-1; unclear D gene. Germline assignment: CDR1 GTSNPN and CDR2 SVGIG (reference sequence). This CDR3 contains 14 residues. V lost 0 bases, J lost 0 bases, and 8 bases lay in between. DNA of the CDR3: TGTGCCTGGAGTGTGTGGCAGTTGAACACTGAAGCTTTCTTT. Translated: CAWSVWQLNTEAFF.

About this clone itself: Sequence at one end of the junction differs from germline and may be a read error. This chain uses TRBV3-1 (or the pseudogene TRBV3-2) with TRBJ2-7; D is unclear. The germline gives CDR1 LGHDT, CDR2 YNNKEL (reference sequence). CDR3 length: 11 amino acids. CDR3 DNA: TGTGCCAGCAGCCAAGATGGGCAAGTGGTCTTC. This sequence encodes CASSQDGQVVF.

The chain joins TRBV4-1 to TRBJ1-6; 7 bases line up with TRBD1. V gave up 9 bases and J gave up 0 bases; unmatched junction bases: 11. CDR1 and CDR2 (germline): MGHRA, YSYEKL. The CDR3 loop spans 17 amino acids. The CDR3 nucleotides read TGCGCCAGTTCCGACAGGGCCCTTAGCTCCTATAATTCACCCCTCCACTTT. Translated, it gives CASSDRALSSYNSPLHF.

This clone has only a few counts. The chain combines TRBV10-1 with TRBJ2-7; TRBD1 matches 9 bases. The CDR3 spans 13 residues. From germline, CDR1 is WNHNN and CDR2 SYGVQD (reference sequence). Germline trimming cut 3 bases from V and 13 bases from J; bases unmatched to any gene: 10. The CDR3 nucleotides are TGCGCCAGCAGTGAAGGGAGGGACAGGGTGCTCTACTTC. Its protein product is CASSEGRDRVLYF.

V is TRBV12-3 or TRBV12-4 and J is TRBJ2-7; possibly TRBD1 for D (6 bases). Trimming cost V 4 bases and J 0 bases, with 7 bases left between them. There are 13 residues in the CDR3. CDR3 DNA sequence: TGTGCCAGCAGTTGGGACATCTCCTACGAGCAGTACTTC. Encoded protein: CASSWDISYEQYF.

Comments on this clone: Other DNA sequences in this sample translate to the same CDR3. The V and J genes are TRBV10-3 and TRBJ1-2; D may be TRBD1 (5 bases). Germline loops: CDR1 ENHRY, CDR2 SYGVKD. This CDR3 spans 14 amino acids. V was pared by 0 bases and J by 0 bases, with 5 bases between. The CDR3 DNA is TGTGCCATCAGTGAGTCGGGGCCTAACTATGGCTACACCTTC. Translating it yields CAISESGPNYGYTF.

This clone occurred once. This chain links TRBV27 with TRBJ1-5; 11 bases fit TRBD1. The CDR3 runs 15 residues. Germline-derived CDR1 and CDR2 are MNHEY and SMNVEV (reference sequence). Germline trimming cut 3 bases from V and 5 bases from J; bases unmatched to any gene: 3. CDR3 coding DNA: TGTGCCAGCAGTTTCGGGACAGGGGGAGATCAGCCCCAGCATTTT. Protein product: CASSFGTGGDQPQHF.

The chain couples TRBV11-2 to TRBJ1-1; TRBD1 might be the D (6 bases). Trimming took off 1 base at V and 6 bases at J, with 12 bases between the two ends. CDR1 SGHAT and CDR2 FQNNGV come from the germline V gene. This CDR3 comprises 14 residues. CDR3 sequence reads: CASSLVVRTAEAFF. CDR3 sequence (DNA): TGTGCCAGCAGCTTAGTAGTAAGGACAGCTGAAGCTTTCTTT.

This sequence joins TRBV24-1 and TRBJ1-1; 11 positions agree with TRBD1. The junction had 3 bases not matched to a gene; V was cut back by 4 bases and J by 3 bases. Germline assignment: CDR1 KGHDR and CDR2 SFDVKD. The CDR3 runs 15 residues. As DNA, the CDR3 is TGTGCCACCAGTGACACGGGACAGGGGGACACTGAAGCTTTCTTT. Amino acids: CATSDTGQGDTEAFF.

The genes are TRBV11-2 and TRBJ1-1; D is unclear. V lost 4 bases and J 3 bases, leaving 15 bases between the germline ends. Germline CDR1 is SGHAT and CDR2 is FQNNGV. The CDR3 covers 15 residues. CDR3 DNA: TGTGCCAGCAGCTCTCCAAGGAGTCGCGACACTGAAGCTTTCTTT. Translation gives CASSSPRSRDTEAFF. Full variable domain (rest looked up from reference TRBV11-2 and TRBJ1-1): EAGVAQSPRYKIIEKRQSVAFWCNPISGHATLYWYQQILGQGPKLLIQFQNNGVVDDSQLPKDRFSAERLKGVDSTLKIQPAKLEDSAVYLCASSSPRSRDTEAFFGQGTRLTVV.

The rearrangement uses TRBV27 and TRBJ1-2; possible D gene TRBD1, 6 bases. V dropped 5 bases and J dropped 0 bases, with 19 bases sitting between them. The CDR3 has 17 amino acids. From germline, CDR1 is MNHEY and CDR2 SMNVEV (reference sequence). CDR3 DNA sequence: TGTGCCAGCAGTCCCGGGTGGTGGGACACCTCTAACTATGGCTACACCTTC. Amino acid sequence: CASSPGWWDTSNYGYTF.

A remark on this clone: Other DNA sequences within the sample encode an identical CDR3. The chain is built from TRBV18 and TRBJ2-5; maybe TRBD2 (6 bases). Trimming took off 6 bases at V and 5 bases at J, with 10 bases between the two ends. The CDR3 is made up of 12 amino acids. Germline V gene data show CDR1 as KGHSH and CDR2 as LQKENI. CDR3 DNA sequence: TGTGCCAGCTCCCCCGCGGGGGAGACCCAGTACTTC. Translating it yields CASSPAGETQYF.

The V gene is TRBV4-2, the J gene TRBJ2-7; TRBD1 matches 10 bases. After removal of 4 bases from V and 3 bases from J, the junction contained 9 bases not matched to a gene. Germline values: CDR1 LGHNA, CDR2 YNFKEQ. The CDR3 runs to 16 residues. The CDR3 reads CASSPSGQGSYYEQYF. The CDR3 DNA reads TGTGCCAGCAGCCCGTCGGGACAGGGGTCTTACTACGAGCAGTACTTC.

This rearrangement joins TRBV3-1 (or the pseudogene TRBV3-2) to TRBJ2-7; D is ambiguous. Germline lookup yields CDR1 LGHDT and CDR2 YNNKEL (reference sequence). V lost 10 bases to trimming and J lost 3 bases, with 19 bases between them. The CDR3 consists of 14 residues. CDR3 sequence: CATGDLGRNYEQYF. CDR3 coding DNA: TGTGCCACCGGAGATCTGGGTAGGAACTACGAGCAGTACTTC.

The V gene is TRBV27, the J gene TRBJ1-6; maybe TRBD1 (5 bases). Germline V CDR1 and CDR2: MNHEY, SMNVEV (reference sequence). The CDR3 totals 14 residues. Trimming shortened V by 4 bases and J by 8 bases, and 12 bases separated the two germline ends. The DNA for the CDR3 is TGTGCCAGCAGTTATGAGGGGAGGTATTCACCCCTCCACTTT. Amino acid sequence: CASSYEGRYSPLHF.

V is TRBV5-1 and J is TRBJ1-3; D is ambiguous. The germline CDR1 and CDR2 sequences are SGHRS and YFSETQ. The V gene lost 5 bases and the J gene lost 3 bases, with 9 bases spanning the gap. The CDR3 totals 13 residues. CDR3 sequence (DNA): TGCGCCAGCAGAGACACTTTTGGAAACACCATATATTTT. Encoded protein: CASRDTFGNTIYF.

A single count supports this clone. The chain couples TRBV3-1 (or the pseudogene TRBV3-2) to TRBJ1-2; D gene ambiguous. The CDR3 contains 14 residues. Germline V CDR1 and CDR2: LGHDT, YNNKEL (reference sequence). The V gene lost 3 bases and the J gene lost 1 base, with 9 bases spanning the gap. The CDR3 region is CASSHRVDNYGYTF. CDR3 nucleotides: TGTGCCAGCAGCCACCGGGTCGATAACTATGGCTACACCTTC.

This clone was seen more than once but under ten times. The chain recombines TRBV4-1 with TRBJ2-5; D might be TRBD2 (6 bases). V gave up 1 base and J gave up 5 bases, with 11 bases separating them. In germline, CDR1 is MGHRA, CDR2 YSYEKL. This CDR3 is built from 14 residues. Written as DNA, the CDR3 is TGCGCCAGCAGCCAAGTAGGGAGCGGGGAGACCCAGTACTTC. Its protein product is CASSQVGSGETQYF.

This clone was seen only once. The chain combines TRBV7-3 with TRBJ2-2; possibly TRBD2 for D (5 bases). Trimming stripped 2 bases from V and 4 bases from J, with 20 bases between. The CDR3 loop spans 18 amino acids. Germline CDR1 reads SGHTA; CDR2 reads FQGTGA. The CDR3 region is CASSLYPPASAGTGELFF. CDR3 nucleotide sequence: TGTGCCAGCAGCTTATATCCCCCCGCGTCGGCGGGCACCGGGGAGCTGTTTTTT.

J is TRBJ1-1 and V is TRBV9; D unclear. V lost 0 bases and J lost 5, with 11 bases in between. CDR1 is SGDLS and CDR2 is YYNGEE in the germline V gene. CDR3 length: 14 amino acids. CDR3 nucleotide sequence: TGTGCCAGCAGCGTAGGCGCCGGAGCGACTGAAGCTTTCTTT. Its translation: CASSVGAGATEAFF.

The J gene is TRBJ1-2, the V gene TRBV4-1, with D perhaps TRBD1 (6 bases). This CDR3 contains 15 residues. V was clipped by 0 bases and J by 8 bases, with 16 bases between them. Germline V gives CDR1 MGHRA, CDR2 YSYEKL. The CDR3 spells CASSQDAGAAWGYTF. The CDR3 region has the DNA TGCGCCAGCAGCCAAGATGCAGGGGCGGCCTGGGGCTACACCTTC.

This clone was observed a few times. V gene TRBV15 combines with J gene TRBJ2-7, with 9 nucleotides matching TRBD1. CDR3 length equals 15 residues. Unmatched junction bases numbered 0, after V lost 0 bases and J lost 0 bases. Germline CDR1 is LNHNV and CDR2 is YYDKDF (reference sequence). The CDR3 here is CATSRETGGSYEQYF. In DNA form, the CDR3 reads TGTGCCACCAGCAGAGAGACAGGGGGCTCCTACGAGCAGTACTTC. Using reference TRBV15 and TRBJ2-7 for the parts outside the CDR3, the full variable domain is DAMVIQNPRYQVTQFGKPVTLSCSQTLNHNVMYWYQQKSSQAPKLLFHYYDKDFNNEADTPDNFQSRRPNTSFCFLDIRSPGLGDTAMYLCATSRETGGSYEQYFGPGTRLTVT.

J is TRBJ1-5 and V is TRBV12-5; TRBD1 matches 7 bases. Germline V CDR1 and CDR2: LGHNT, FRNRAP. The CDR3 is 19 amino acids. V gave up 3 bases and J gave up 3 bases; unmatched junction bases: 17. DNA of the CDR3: TGTGCTAGTGGTTTTCGCGGACCCCCAGGGGGTGCCGACAATCAGCCCCAGCATTTT. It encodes CASGFRGPPGGADNQPQHF.

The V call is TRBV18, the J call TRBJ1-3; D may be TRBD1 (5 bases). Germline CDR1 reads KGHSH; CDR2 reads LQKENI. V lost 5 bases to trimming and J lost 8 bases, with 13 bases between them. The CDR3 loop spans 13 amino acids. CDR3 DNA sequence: TGTGCCAGCTCATCCTCCCGGGGGGACACCATATATTTT. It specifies CASSSSRGDTIYF.

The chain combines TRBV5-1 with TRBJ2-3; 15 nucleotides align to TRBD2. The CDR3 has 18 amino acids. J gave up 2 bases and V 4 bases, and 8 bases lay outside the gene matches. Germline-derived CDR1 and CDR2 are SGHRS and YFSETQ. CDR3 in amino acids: CASSRGLAGGSYTDTQYF. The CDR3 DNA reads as TGCGCCAGCAGCAGGGGACTAGCGGGGGGCTCGTACACAGATACGCAGTATTTT. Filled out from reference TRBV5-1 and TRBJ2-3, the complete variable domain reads KAGVTQTPRYLIKTRGQQVTLSCSPISGHRSVSWYQQTPGQGLQFLFEYFSETQRNKGNFPGRFSGRQFSNSRSEMNVSTLELGDSALYLCASSRGLAGGSYTDTQYFGPGTRLTVL.